The rows below give T cell receptor beta chains drawn from one sample of a study of OX40 agonist ivuxolimab in advanced cancers. Generated by immunoSEQ multiplex PCR, the TCRdb table keeps only in-frame clones and is missing some. Here the sample spans 90,000 to 100,000 clones, about 80% being singletons. The sequenced sample was CD4+ or CD8+ T cells sorted from blood, obtained in a trial of the OX40 agonist ivuxolimab. The receptors shown here come from an adult with an advanced solid tumor such as melanoma, head and neck, liver or kidney cancer. Both conserved end residues are part of each CDR3. A D gene is named only where the DNA matches it firmly. Rows may omit the clone size; those that give it use once, few, many or a size class.

V gene	J gene	D gene	clone size	CDR3 protein	CDR3 DNA
TRBV14	TRBJ1-5	TRBD1	once	CASSQDHRGRDNQPQHF	TGTGCCAGCAGCCAAGATCACAGGGGGCGCGACAATCAGCCCCAGCATTTT
TRBV11-1	TRBJ2-5	TRBD1	.	CASSFPTGGLQETQYF	TGTGCCAGCAGCTTTCCGACAGGGGGGCTACAAGAGACCCAGTACTTC
TRBV7-3	TRBJ2-3	TRBD2	.	CASSSPPGLADDTQYF	TGTGCCAGCAGCTCTCCTCCGGGACTAGCGGATGATACGCAGTATTTT
TRBV4-3	TRBJ2-7	.	.	CASSQVVGYEQYF	TGCGCCAGCAGCCAAGTGGTCGGTTACGAGCAGTACTTC
TRBV6-6	TRBJ1-3	.	.	CASSYSTGFSGNTIYF	TGTGCCAGCAGTTACTCGACGGGATTCTCTGGAAACACCATATATTTT
TRBV27	TRBJ1-2	.	once	CASSEKVQGMVGGYTF	TGTGCCAGCAGTGAAAAGGTCCAGGGCATGGTAGGCGGCTACACCTTC
TRBV2	TRBJ1-5	.	.	CASSADNTGNQPQHF	TGTGCCAGCAGTGCGGACAACACGGGCAATCAGCCCCAGCATTTT
TRBV6-5	TRBJ2-1	TRBD2	.	CASSYFTGLAGNEQFF	TGTGCCAGCAGTTACTTTACGGGACTAGCGGGAAATGAGCAGTTCTTC
TRBV19	TRBJ1-5	.	few	CASGPGAGPQHF	TGTGCATCAGGTCCCGGGGCCGGGCCCCAGCATTTT
TRBV9	TRBJ2-3	.	.	CASSVATSQAQYF	TGTGCCAGCAGCGTAGCGACCTCCCAGGCGCAGTATTTT
TRBV10-3	TRBJ1-2	.	.	CAISEMGDNYGYTF	TGTGCCATCAGTGAAATGGGGGATAACTATGGCTACACCTTC
TRBV5-1	TRBJ2-7	TRBD1	.	CASSAAGTGGAQYF	TGCGCCAGCAGCGCAGCCGGGACAGGGGGCGCACAGTACTTC
TRBV30	TRBJ1-1	.	.	CAWSRWGGMNTEAFF	TGTGCCTGGAGTAGGTGGGGGGGGATGAACACTGAAGCTTTCTTT
TRBV7-2	TRBJ2-2	.	.	CASSFTGLNTGELFF	TGTGCCAGCAGCTTTACGGGCCTGAACACCGGGGAGCTGTTTTTT
TRBV5-1	TRBJ2-1	.	.	CASSYDSNSYNEQFF	TGCGCCAGCAGCTACGACAGTAACTCCTACAATGAGCAGTTCTTC
TRBV5-5	TRBJ1-5	TRBD1	.	CASSRTGSNQPQHF	TGTGCCAGCAGCAGGACAGGAAGCAATCAGCCCCAGCATTTT
TRBV6-5	TRBJ1-4	TRBD1	few	CASSQDSQGGKLFF	TGTGCCAGCAGCCAAGATTCACAGGGGGGAAAACTGTTTTTT
TRBV5-6	TRBJ1-2	.	.	CASSLAITNYGYTF	TGTGCCAGCAGCTTGGCCATCACAAACTATGGCTACACCTTC
TRBV4-2	TRBJ2-5	.	.	CASSRGPLGETQYF	TGTGCCAGCAGCCGGGGACCCCTTGGGGAGACCCAGTACTTC
TRBV19	TRBJ2-6	TRBD1	.	CASMTGGFSSGANVLTF	TGTGCCAGTATGACAGGGGGCTTTTCCTCTGGGGCCAACGTCCTGACTTTC
TRBV12-5	TRBJ1-3	.	.	CASGLLGTLRDTIYF	TGTGCTAGTGGTTTGCTGGGGACCCTTCGAGACACCATATATTTT
TRBV21-1	TRBJ2-2	.	.	CASSTAGTGSAGELFF	TGTGCCAGCAGCACCGCCGGGACAGGGTCCGCCGGGGAGCTGTTTTTT
TRBV5-6	TRBJ2-1	.	.	CASSFATARRDEQFF	TGTGCCAGCAGCTTCGCGACAGCCCGGAGGGATGAGCAGTTCTTC
TRBV10-3	TRBJ1-4	.	.	CAISESDGNEKLFF	TGTGCCATCAGTGAGTCGGACGGTAATGAAAAACTGTTTTTT
TRBV18	TRBJ2-1	.	.	CASSPQGGDEQFF	TGTGCCAGCTCACCGCAGGGGGGGGATGAGCAGTTCTTC
TRBV28	TRBJ2-5	.	.	CASSLSSWETQYF	TGTGCCAGCAGTTTATCGTCCTGGGAGACCCAGTACTTC